The present T cell receptor beta chain was sequenced within a study of blood T cell repertoires in COVID-19 (dated by TCRdb to about 2020). A note on the overall study: Samples from collaborators originated in the United States, Italy and Spain and spanned both the acute and convalescent phases of COVID-19. Where HLA class I and class II types were available, the types were taken from metadata supplied by the sample provider, not from assay-based typing. The prospective study material was composed of cDNA or gDNA derived from T cells, B-cell-depleted T cells, or PBMCs. Deeply sampled blood TCRbeta repertoires from subjects exposed to, actively infected with, or recovered from COVID-19 were included in the dataset. The repertoires were made available in a free public database intended to serve as a resource for research on the immune response to SARS-CoV-2. Samples were obtained from the ongoing ImmuneRACE study (first 160 participants) and from about 1,300 subjects provided by 6 global collaborators. Sample metadata almost always included a de-identified subject ID, COVID-19 status, age in years and sex.

Collaborating institutions collected whole blood in K2EDTA tubes following their own protocols. For TCRbeta analysis, collaborator samples were shipped as frozen whole blood, as isolated PBMCs, or as DNA extracted from either sample type. Concerning this clone: The specificity of this receptor is unknown. Nothing much larger sits one base from this clone, and base qualities are not available.

The germline V gene provides CDR1 SGHTA and CDR2 FQGNSA. For this chain, trimming is 4 bases at the V end and 4 bases at the J end, and the number of junction bases without a gene match is 7. The CDR3, from cysteine to phenylalanine, totals 15 residues. The entry retains the CDR3 DNA only, 45 bases that are in frame from base 1. The immunoSEQ Assay, a bias-controlled multiplex PCR, was used to amplify TCRbeta CDR3 regions from genomic DNA. On the authors' methods: The number of nucleated cells in each sample was estimated from the amplification of reference gene primers within the assay. To quantify the absolute abundance of each unique TCRbeta CDR3 rearrangement, sequence reads were collapsed and filtered. For each sample, productive Simpson clonality was calculated by taking the square root of Simpson's diversity index across productive rearrangements. In its TCRdb copy, this immuneACCESS table keeps in-frame sequences only and misses some clones. Where compared with another copy, unresolved V genes explain less than half of these, and the others have no known cause. The DNA was the basis for D and trimming; V, J and clone size are from that table. The sample records 110,000 to 150,000 clones, around 83% of which are singletons. Roughly 10% of the sample is in the top ten clones.

The paper as a whole reports these results and caveats: How much clinical and demographic metadata was included differed by source and by participant, and the metadata was provided uncurated.

The receptor comes from a man in his 60s with active or convalescent COVID-19. The source material was peripheral blood. The V gene is TRBV7-2 and the J gene is TRBJ1-1; TRBD1 agrees with 9 junctional bases. The base sequence is TGTGCCAGCAGCTCTCAACAGGGGGCGGGCACTGAAGCTTTCTTT. This sequence encodes CASSSQQGAGTEAFF.